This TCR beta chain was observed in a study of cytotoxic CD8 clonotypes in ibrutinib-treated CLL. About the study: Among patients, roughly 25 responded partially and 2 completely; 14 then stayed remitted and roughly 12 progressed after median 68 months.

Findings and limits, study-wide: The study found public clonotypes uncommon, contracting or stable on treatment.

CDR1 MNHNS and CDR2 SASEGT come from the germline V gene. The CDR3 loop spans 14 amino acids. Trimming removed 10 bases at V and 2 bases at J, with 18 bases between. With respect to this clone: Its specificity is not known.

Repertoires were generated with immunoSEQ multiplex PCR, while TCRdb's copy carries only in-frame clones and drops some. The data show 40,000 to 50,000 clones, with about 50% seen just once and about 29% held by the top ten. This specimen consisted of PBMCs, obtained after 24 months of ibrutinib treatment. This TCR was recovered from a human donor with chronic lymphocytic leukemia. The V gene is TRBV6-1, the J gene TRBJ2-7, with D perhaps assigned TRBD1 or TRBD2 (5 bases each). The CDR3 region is CAIREGTTTYEQYF. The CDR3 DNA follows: TGTGCCATCAGGGAAGGGACCACCACCTACGAGCAGTACTTC.